This entry concerns a single T cell receptor beta chain. The table came from immunoSEQ multiplex PCR; TCRdb's copy has only in-frame clones and leaves some out. Altogether about 2.5 million clones are present, around 93% being singletons, with the ten largest covering approximately 0.39%. This sample is drawn from a study of shared clonotypes between healthy human individuals. Turning to the study itself: Every donor yielded three CD4 naive, three CD4 memory, two CD8 naive and one CD8 memory plate.

The ends were cut back, 6 bases at V and 2 bases at J, with 22 bases in the middle. Germline CDR1 reads MDHEN; CDR2 reads SYDVKM. The CDR3 loop spans 17 amino acids. This chain joins TRBV28 and TRBJ1-1; TRBD1 might be the D (6 bases). The sequenced material came from naive CD4+ T cells from PBMCs. Subset specified: CD45RA+ positively selected. This receptor was identified in a man between 18 and 29 years old in good health. Some clones in this sample may be carry-over from other donors' samples. Written as DNA, the CDR3 is TGTGCCAGCAGCCCAAGGCAGGGGTCGGCTCCTAACACTGAAGCTTTCTTT. This translates into CASSPRQGSAPNTEAFF.